A selection of T cell receptor beta chains follows, all from one sample in a study of T-cell memory formation after mild COVID-19. TCRdb used MiXCR to reprocess the 5' RACE reads, holding one entry per CDR3 protein. Of 100,000 to 130,000 distinct CDR3 sequences in the sample, about 15% were seen once. Sequenced sample: PBMCs or a T cell subset sorted from them (not recorded which). These TCRs come from a young man who had mild COVID-19 (a few samples of this study predate the infection). Cell type and time point are not known. CDR3s include the opening cysteine and the closing phenylalanine or tryptophan. A D gene is named only where the DNA matches it firmly. Not every row has a clone size; where given, it reads once, few, many or a size class.

D gene	J gene	clone size	V gene	CDR3 DNA	CDR3 protein
.	TRBJ2-2	few	TRBV6-5	TGTGCCAGCAGTTACGGCGGCACCGGGGAGCTGTTTTTT	CASSYGGTGELFF
.	TRBJ2-5	.	TRBV5-1	TGCGCCAGCAATCTAGAAGGGGACCTAGGGGAGACCCAGTACTTC	CASNLEGDLGETQYF
.	TRBJ2-1	many	TRBV6-2/TRBV6-3	TGTGCCAGCAGTATCGGGACATACATTGAGCAGTTCTTC	CASSIGTYIEQFF
TRBD1	TRBJ1-5	few	TRBV7-9	TGTGCCAGCAGCTCTGGGACAGGTGGCGGCAATCAGCCCCAGCATTTT	CASSSGTGGGNQPQHF
.	TRBJ2-3	.	TRBV7-2	TGTGCCAGCAGCTTAGTGCTCTCTGATACGCAGTATTTT	CASSLVLSDTQYF
TRBD2	TRBJ2-5	.	TRBV2	TGTGCCAGCAGCGGGGGGTGGAAAGAGACCCAGTACTTC	CASSGGWKETQYF
.	TRBJ2-5	few	TRBV9	TGTGCCAGCAGCGTAGATGTGGCGGGGAAAGAGACCCAGTACTTC	CASSVDVAGKETQYF
TRBD2	TRBJ2-5	many	TRBV6-6	TGTGCCAGCAGTTACTCGACGCTAGCGGGGGAAGTCGAGACCCAGTACTTC	CASSYSTLAGEVETQYF
.	TRBJ2-1	many	TRBV5-1	TGCGCCAGCAGTCGGGGGTGGACCTACAATGAGCAGTTCTTC	CASSRGWTYNEQFF
.	TRBJ2-7	.	TRBV5-1	TGCGCCAGCAGCTTGGCGGGACTGCAGTACGGGCAGTACTTC	CASSLAGLQYGQYF
.	TRBJ2-1	few	TRBV29-1	TGCAGCGTGGGACCCCGAGAGCAGTTCTTC	CSVGPREQFF
TRBD1	TRBJ2-1	.	TRBV10-3	TGTGCCATCAGTGAGTCCTGGGACAGGTCCTACAATGAGCAGTTCTTC	CAISESWDRSYNEQFF
.	TRBJ1-3	.	TRBV5-6	TGTGCCAGCAGCTCCCAGTTCTACTCTGGAAACACCATATATTTT	CASSSQFYSGNTIYF
.	TRBJ2-2	many	TRBV15	TGTGCCACCAGCAGAGATCGGACCACGGTTTTCACCGGGGAGCTGTTTTTT	CATSRDRTTVFTGELFF
.	TRBJ2-1	.	TRBV6-5	TGTGCCAGCAGTCGAACACCCCTGGGCATGGAGCAGTTCTTC	CASSRTPLGMEQFF
.	TRBJ1-4	.	TRBV4-1	TGCGCCAGCAGCCAAGATGAAAAACTGTTTTTT	CASSQDEKLFF
.	TRBJ1-5	.	TRBV25-1	TGTGCCAGCAGTGACAGCGGCCAGCCCCAGCATTTT	CASSDSGQPQHF
TRBD1	TRBJ2-1	many	TRBV7-6	TGTGCCAGCAGGGGGGACAGACTAAGCTCCTACAATGAGCAGTTCTTC	CASRGDRLSSYNEQFF